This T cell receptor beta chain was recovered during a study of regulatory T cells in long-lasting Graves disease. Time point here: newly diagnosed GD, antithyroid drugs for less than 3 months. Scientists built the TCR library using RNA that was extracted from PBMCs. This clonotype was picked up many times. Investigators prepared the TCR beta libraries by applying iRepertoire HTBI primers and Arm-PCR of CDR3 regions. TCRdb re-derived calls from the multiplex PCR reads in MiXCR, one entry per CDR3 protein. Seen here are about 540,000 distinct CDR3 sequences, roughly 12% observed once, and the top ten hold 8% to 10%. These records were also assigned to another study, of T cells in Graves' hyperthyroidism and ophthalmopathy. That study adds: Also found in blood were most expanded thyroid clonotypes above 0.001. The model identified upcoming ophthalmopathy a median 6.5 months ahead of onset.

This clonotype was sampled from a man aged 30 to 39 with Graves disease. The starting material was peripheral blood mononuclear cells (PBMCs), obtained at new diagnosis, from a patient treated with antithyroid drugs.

CDR3 bases: TGTGCCAGCAGCCTGACCGGGACTAGCGTTTACGAGCAGTACTTC. Translated: CASSLTGTSVYEQYF. V is TRBV27 and J is TRBJ2-7; TRBD2 matches at 10 bases. Losses at the gene ends were 6 bases for V and 4 bases for J; bases not matched to a gene: 9. The germline gives CDR1 MNHEY, CDR2 SMNVEV (reference sequence). The CDR3 contains 15 residues.